Below are 24 T cell receptor beta chains sequenced from a single sample in a study of blood T cell repertoires in COVID-19. This table comes from immunoSEQ multiplex PCR, and its TCRdb copy is limited to in-frame clones, with some not included. The sample records 330,000 or so clones, more than 70% being singletons. The sequenced sample was PBMCs or T cells enriched from blood (not recorded which). The origin of the receptors is a man aged 35-49 years in a cohort exposed to, infected with or recovered from COVID-19 (not recorded which).

V gene TRBV4-2 combines with J gene TRBJ1-2, with 10 bases aligning to TRBD1. Germline CDR1 and CDR2: LGHNA and YNFKEQ. This CDR3 is 14 amino acids long. After removal of 2 bases from V and 6 bases from J, the junction contained 3 bases not matched to a gene. The CDR3 protein is CASSQSGQGDGYTF. CDR3 DNA: TGTGCCAGCAGCCAATCAGGACAGGGGGATGGCTACACCTTC.

For the CDR3, the DNA is TGTGCCAGCAACCGACAGGGGACCTCCTACGAGCAGTACTTC. Translation: CASNRQGTSYEQYF. The chain has TRBV27 and TRBJ2-7; 8 bases agree with TRBD1. V trimming: 7 bases; J trimming: 0 bases; junction bases outside the gene matches: 5. The CDR3 totals 14 residues. In germline, CDR1 is MNHEY, CDR2 SMNVEV (reference sequence).

This rearrangement joins TRBV24-1 to TRBJ2-2; TRBD1 matches at 8 bases. Germline lookup yields CDR1 KGHDR and CDR2 SFDVKD. Trimming took 5 bases from V and 5 from J; bases not matched to a gene: 3. CDR3 length: 14 amino acids. In nucleotides, the CDR3 is TGTGCCACCAGTGCAGGGGGCGGTACCGGGGAGCTGTTTTTT. Residues: CATSAGGGTGELFF.

The chain employs TRBV18 and TRBJ1-5; 8 nucleotides match TRBD1. The CDR3 loop spans 13 amino acids. With V trimmed by 6 bases and J by 5 bases, 3 bases remained unmatched. CDR1 and CDR2 from the germline V gene are KGHSH and LQKENI. The chain's CDR3 is CASSKGQDQPQHF. Here the CDR3 DNA reads TGTGCCAGCTCTAAGGGACAGGATCAGCCCCAGCATTTT.

This chain uses TRBV6-5 with TRBJ1-3; TRBD1 matches at 7 bases. CDR1 and CDR2 from the germline V gene are MNHEY and SVGAGI. CDR3 length equals 15 residues. The ends lost 6 bases at V and 1 base at J; junction bases unmatched: 6. In DNA form, the CDR3 reads TGTGCCAGCAGCATCCAGGGGGGATCTGGAAACACCATATATTTT. The encoded protein is CASSIQGGSGNTIYF.

CDR3 in amino acids: CSAGDRGQPQHF. DNA for the CDR3: TGCAGCGCGGGGGACAGGGGTCAGCCCCAGCATTTT. This sequence joins TRBV29-1 and TRBJ1-5, with 10 bases aligning to TRBD1. The CDR3 runs 12 residues. The junction had 3 bases not matched to a gene; V was cut back by 7 bases and J by 6 bases. The germline CDR1 and CDR2 sequences are SQVTM and ANQGSEA. Supplemented by reference TRBV29-1 and TRBJ1-5, the full variable domain reads SAVISQKPSRDICQRGTSLTIQCQVDSQVTMMFWYRQQPGQSLTLIATANQGSEATYESGFVIDKFPISRPNLTFSTLTVSNMSPEDSSIYLCSAGDRGQPQHFGDGTRLSIL.

The chain has TRBV5-1 and TRBJ2-1, with 12 nucleotides matching TRBD2. The CDR3 is 16 residues long. Germline V gene lookup returns CDR1 SGHRS and CDR2 YFSETQ. After removal of 4 bases from V and 5 bases from J, the junction contained 7 bases not matched to a gene. CDR3 sequence reads: CASSQLTSGSNNEQFF. The DNA of the CDR3 is TGCGCCAGCAGCCAGTTGACTAGCGGGAGTAACAATGAGCAGTTCTTC.

Regarding this clone: This specimen includes other DNA sequences encoding the same CDR3. The J gene is TRBJ1-6, the V gene TRBV5-8; D not resolved. V was pared by 1 base and J by 6 bases, with 8 bases between. This CDR3 is built from 14 residues. Per the germline V gene, CDR1 is SGHTS and CDR2 is YDEGEE. The CDR3 region has the DNA TGTGCCAGCAGCTTGACCCGCGGTAATTCACCCCTCCACTTT. Protein product: CASSLTRGNSPLHF.

This clone has just one count. The CDR3 DNA follows: TGTGCCAGCAGCGTCAGGGACAGGGCTGAAGCTTTCTTT. It translates to CASSVRDRAEAFF. The genes are TRBV9 and TRBJ1-1, with 9 bases fitting TRBD1. V dropped 2 bases and J dropped 6; count of bases not matched to a gene: 2. The CDR3 totals 13 residues. Germline V CDR1 and CDR2: SGDLS, YYNGEE.

The chain links TRBV10-1 to TRBJ2-7; D is ambiguous. Between the trimmed V and J ends, which lost 2 bases and 1 base, there was a span of 12 bases. The CDR3 totals 15 residues. Per the germline V gene, CDR1 is WNHNN and CDR2 is SYGVQD (reference sequence). The CDR3 region has the DNA TGCGCCAGCAGTGAGGATCCGGTGCGATCCTACGAGCAGTACTTC. Its protein product is CASSEDPVRSYEQYF.

The chain couples TRBV7-8 to TRBJ1-6, with TRBD1 matching 8 bases. V shed 2 bases, J shed 4 bases, and the junction held 7 bases outside the gene matches. The CDR3 loop spans 17 amino acids. Germline lookup yields CDR1 SGHVS and CDR2 FQNEAQ. The CDR3 is CASSLRVQGDYNSPLHF. In nucleotides, the CDR3 is TGTGCCAGCAGCTTACGGGTACAGGGGGATTATAATTCACCCCTCCACTTT.

The V gene is TRBV3-1 (or the pseudogene TRBV3-2), the J gene TRBJ2-3, with D unclear. V lost 0 bases and J lost 3, with 4 bases in between. The V gene's germline CDR1 is LGHDT and CDR2 YNNKEL (reference sequence). The CDR3 has 13 residues. The CDR3 protein is CASSQDSTDTQYF. The CDR3 DNA sequence: TGTGCCAGCAGCCAAGATTCGACAGATACGCAGTATTTT.

The chain carries TRBV5-1 and TRBJ2-7; 7 bases align to TRBD1. This CDR3 is 14 amino acids long. The trim removed 4 bases at V and 0 bases at J, leaving 4 bases unmatched. The germline V gene encodes CDR1 SGHRS and CDR2 YFSETQ. The CDR3 region is CASSNRDSSYEQYF. The DNA of the CDR3 is TGCGCCAGCAGCAACCGGGACAGCTCCTACGAGCAGTACTTC.

This clone was observed a few times. At the DNA level, this CDR3 is encoded by other sequences in the same sample as well. The chain links TRBV2 to TRBJ1-5, with 7 bases aligning to TRBD1. The germline V gene encodes CDR1 SNHLY and CDR2 FYNNEI. Losses at the gene ends were 4 bases for V and 4 bases for J; bases not matched to a gene: 1. CDR3 length equals 13 residues. The CDR3: CASSGQGNQPQHF. CDR3 DNA: TGTGCCAGCAGTGGACAGGGAAATCAGCCCCAGCATTTT.

The genes are TRBV7-4 and TRBJ2-1; 10 nucleotides agree with TRBD2. The germline gives CDR1 SGHVT, CDR2 SQSDAQ. CDR3 size: 18 residues. Germline trimming cut 3 bases from V and 5 bases from J; bases unmatched to any gene: 13. The chain's CDR3 is CASSLPSGRAGSDNEQFF. The CDR3 DNA is TGTGCCAGCAGCTTGCCCAGCGGGAGGGCCGGGTCCGACAATGAGCAGTTCTTC.

The chain has TRBV3-1 (or the pseudogene TRBV3-2) and TRBJ1-3; no reliable D call. V gave up 4 bases and J gave up 4 bases, with 11 bases separating them. CDR3 length: 14 residues. In germline, CDR1 is LGHDT, CDR2 YNNKEL (reference sequence). The CDR3 is CASSPSGRGNTIYF. The CDR3 nucleotides read TGTGCCAGCAGCCCTAGCGGGAGAGGAAACACCATATATTTT.

The chain uses TRBV28 and TRBJ2-7; 7 bases line up with TRBD2. The CDR3 length is 14 residues. CDR1 MDHEN and CDR2 SYDVKM come from the germline V gene. V gave up 6 bases and J gave up 4 bases; unmatched junction bases: 9. CDR3 DNA: TGTGCCAGCAGCCTCAGCGGGATAACTTACGAGCAGTACTTC. Protein product: CASSLSGITYEQYF.

This chain links TRBV4-2 with TRBJ2-1; TRBD1 matches at 7 bases. Germline V gene data show CDR1 as LGHNA and CDR2 as YNFKEQ. The CDR3 totals 15 residues. Trimming at V came to 1 base and at J to 5 bases, leaving 5 bases not matched to a gene. The CDR3 loop is CASSQVRDRDNEQFF. CDR3 sequence (DNA): TGTGCCAGCAGCCAAGTGCGCGACAGGGACAATGAGCAGTTCTTC.

The chain has TRBV11-2 and TRBJ2-7; 8 bases are a match to TRBD2. Germline trimming cut 1 base from V and 7 bases from J; bases unmatched to any gene: 6. The V gene's germline CDR1 is SGHAT and CDR2 FQNNGV. This CDR3 is 14 amino acids long. CDR3 loop: CASSLVGTSIEQYF. The CDR3 DNA sequence: TGTGCCAGCAGCTTAGTGGGGACTAGTATAGAGCAGTACTTC.

The chain joins TRBV28 to TRBJ1-6; D is possibly TRBD1 (5 bases). Trimming took 6 bases from V and 10 from J, leaving 13 bases between them. This CDR3 has 13 residues. From germline, CDR1 is MDHEN and CDR2 SYDVKM. DNA for the CDR3: TGTGCCAGCAGCCTTCAGGGTCCCTCACCCCTCCACTTT. This encodes CASSLQGPSPLHF.

Concerning this clone: Different DNA sequences within this sample yield the same CDR3. This chain joins TRBV7-9 and TRBJ1-1; D is uncertain. Germline CDR1 and CDR2: SEHNR and FQNEAQ (reference sequence). V was shortened by 1 base and J by 0 bases, with 6 bases between the two germline ends. The CDR3 contains 14 residues. The CDR3 DNA reads as TGTGCCAGCAGCTTAGGCCAGGTGAACACTGAAGCTTTCTTT. Translating it yields CASSLGQVNTEAFF.

The gene calls are TRBV19 and TRBJ1-3; D remains unclear. Germline CDR1 is LNHDA and CDR2 is SQIVND (reference sequence). This CDR3 is built from 14 residues. The V and J ends lost 11 bases and 4 bases respectively, with 18 bases between them. The CDR3: CAGRERVGGNTIYF. The CDR3 DNA reads as TGTGCCGGGAGGGAAAGGGTGGGCGGAAACACCATATATTTT.

CDR3 protein: CASSPMTSGSGGNIQYF. CDR3 bases: TGTGCCAGCTCACCAATGACTAGCGGGTCCGGTGGGAACATTCAGTACTTC. The chain has TRBV18 and TRBJ2-4; 10 nucleotides match TRBD2. The J segment lost 7 bases and the V segment lost 2 bases, leaving 11 bases of the junction unmatched. This CDR3 is 17 amino acids long. Germline V gene lookup returns CDR1 KGHSH and CDR2 LQKENI. Variable domain in full (rest from reference TRBV18 and TRBJ2-4): NAGVMQNPRHLVRRRGQEARLRCSPMKGHSHVYWYRQLPEEGLKFMVYLQKENIIDESGMPKERFSAEFPKEGPSILRIQQVVRGDSAAYFCASSPMTSGSGGNIQYFGAGTRLSVL.

In its sample, this clone was seen a few times. The chain carries TRBV11-1 and TRBJ2-3; tentative D call: TRBD2 (6 bases). Germline CDR1 SGHAT, CDR2 FQDESV (reference sequence). The CDR3 runs to 15 residues. V lost 5 bases, J lost 3 bases, and 15 bases lay in between. The CDR3 DNA reads TGTGCCAGCAGCCCGCCGCGAGGGAGGACAGATACGCAGTATTTT. Protein sequence: CASSPPRGRTDTQYF.